These 27 T cell receptor beta chains share one sample of origin, sequenced in a study of cytomegalovirus exposure and HLA in healthy donors. Primers for the PCR totalled 60 Vbeta and 13 Jbeta. Assay: immunoSEQ multiplex PCR; the TCRdb copy retains only in-frame clones and omits some. This sample carries 90,000 to 130,000 clones, with around 7% going to the ten biggest clones. Sequencing was done on a sample of PBMCs. Source of these receptors: a man aged 40-49 years in good health and CMV-seropositive.

The gene calls are TRBV10-2 and TRBJ2-1; no clear D. CDR1 and CDR2 (germline): WSHSY, SAAADI. Trimming removed 6 bases from V and 0 bases from J, with 15 bases in between. The CDR3 is made up of 16 amino acids. The CDR3, as DNA: TGCGCCAGCAGGTCGATCAGCGAGACCTCCTACAATGAGCAGTTCTTC. It yields the protein CASRSISETSYNEQFF.

This rearrangement joins TRBV9 to TRBJ2-3; 14 nucleotides align to TRBD2. V lost 3 bases and J lost 5; bases outside the gene matches: 8. The CDR3 has 17 residues. Germline CDR1 and CDR2: SGDLS and YYNGEE. The CDR3 DNA is TGTGCCAGCAGCGCCACTTCCGGGACTAGCGGGGGAGATACGCAGTATTTT. Translated, it gives CASSATSGTSGGDTQYF.

DNA for the CDR3: TGTGCCAGCAGAAGACAGGGGGCAACTAATGAAAAACTGTTTTTT. This encodes CASRRQGATNEKLFF. The V and J genes are TRBV6-1 and TRBJ1-4; 9 bases agree with TRBD1. Per germline, CDR1 MNHNS and CDR2 SASEGT. Unmatched junction bases numbered 2, after V lost 6 bases and J lost 0 bases. This CDR3 has 15 residues.

The chain uses TRBV27 and TRBJ2-7, with 10 bases that match TRBD1. The CDR3 runs to 16 residues. Trimming removed 1 base from V and 3 bases from J; junction bases left unmatched: 6. Germline CDR1 MNHEY, CDR2 SMNVEV (reference sequence). The CDR3 protein is CASSLFPGTGDYEQYF. The CDR3, as DNA: TGTGCCAGCAGTTTATTTCCCGGGACAGGGGACTACGAGCAGTACTTC.

This rearrangement joins TRBV5-1 to TRBJ2-7, with D unresolved. CDR1 SGHRS and CDR2 YFSETQ come from the germline V gene. Trimming removed 0 bases at V and 1 base at J, with 5 bases between. This CDR3 region has 13 residues. CDR3 residues: CASSLDGSYEQYF. For the CDR3, the DNA is TGCGCCAGCAGCTTGGACGGTTCCTACGAGCAGTACTTC. Full variable domain (remainder filled in from reference TRBV5-1 and TRBJ2-7): KAGVTQTPRYLIKTRGQQVTLSCSPISGHRSVSWYQQTPGQGLQFLFEYFSETQRNKGNFPGRFSGRQFSNSRSEMNVSTLELGDSALYLCASSLDGSYEQYFGPGTRLTVT.

About this clone itself: The junction does not match germline at one end; this may be a read error. The chain joins TRBV6-5 to TRBJ2-2; the D gene is possibly TRBD2 (5 bases). This CDR3 region has 14 residues. The germline V gene has CDR1 MNHEY and CDR2 SVGAGI. This chain's CDR3 is CASSYSTNTGEPFF. As DNA, the CDR3 is TGTGCCAGCAGTTACTCGACAAACACCGGGGAGCCGTTTTTT.

With respect to this clone: A junction end diverges from the germline sequence, so it may reflect a read error. The chain joins TRBV7-6 to TRBJ2-1; 7 bases fit TRBD2. Germline CDR1 reads SGHVS; CDR2 reads FNYEAQ. CDR3 length: 15 amino acids. CDR3 loop: CASSIASGAYNEQFF. Written as DNA, the CDR3 is TGTGCCAGCAGCATAGCTAGCGGCGCCTACAATGAGCAGTTCTTC.

V gene TRBV7-9 combines with J gene TRBJ2-1; TRBD1 is a possible D gene (6 bases). V shed 5 bases and J shed 7 bases, with 18 bases lying between them. Germline values: CDR1 SEHNR, CDR2 FQNEAQ (reference sequence). This CDR3 has 15 amino acids. The CDR3 sequence is CASSIPSGTRNEQFF. In nucleotides, the CDR3 is TGTGCCAGCAGCATCCCGTCCGGGACAAGGAATGAGCAGTTCTTC.

The genes are TRBV5-6 and TRBJ2-7, with 13 bases matching TRBD2. Germline loops: CDR1 SGHDT, CDR2 YYEEEE. This CDR3 has 19 residues. V lost 1 base to trimming and J lost 5 bases; unmatched junction nucleotides: 15. CDR3 sequence reads: CASSLSEGLAGVWADEQYF. The CDR3 region has the DNA TGTGCCAGCAGCTTGTCGGAAGGACTAGCGGGAGTGTGGGCCGACGAGCAGTACTTC.

The chain couples TRBV5-1 to TRBJ1-1; TRBD1 matches 10 bases. This CDR3 is 14 amino acids long. Losses at the gene ends were 4 bases for V and 12 bases for J; bases not matched to a gene: 12. The germline gives CDR1 SGHRS, CDR2 YFSETQ. CDR3 residues: CASSGKTGGGVSFF. CDR3 nucleotides: TGCGCCAGCAGCGGGAAGACAGGGGGCGGCGTTTCTTTCTTT.

This chain uses TRBV11-2 with TRBJ2-7, with 8 bases that match TRBD1. The V gene's germline CDR1 is SGHAT and CDR2 FQNNGV. After removal of 1 base from V and 4 bases from J, the junction contained 9 bases not matched to a gene. CDR3 length equals 16 residues. The CDR3 protein is CASSLVSGQGRYEQYF. The CDR3 nucleotides are TGTGCCAGCAGCTTAGTATCCGGACAGGGTCGATACGAGCAGTACTTC.

This chain links TRBV10-3 with TRBJ1-4, with 7 nucleotides matching TRBD1. Looked up from germline, CDR1 is ENHRY and CDR2 is SYGVKD. CDR3 length: 15 amino acids. The V and J ends lost 6 bases and 3 bases, in that order; junction bases with no gene match: 7. The CDR3 loop is CAISETGTANEKLFF. The CDR3 DNA reads TGTGCCATCAGCGAAACCGGGACAGCTAATGAAAAACTGTTTTTT.

This rearrangement joins TRBV10-2 to TRBJ2-7; D may be TRBD1 (5 bases). CDR1 WSHSY and CDR2 SAAADI come from the germline V gene. This CDR3 is 13 amino acids long. V lost 3 bases and J 4 bases, leaving 10 bases between the germline ends. The CDR3 here is CASSEGRVYEQYF. In DNA, the CDR3 is TGCGCCAGCAGTGAAGGCAGGGTTTACGAGCAGTACTTC.

The chain joins TRBV6-5 to TRBJ1-1, with D unclear. Germline V CDR1 and CDR2: MNHEY, SVGAGI. Trimming took 3 bases from V and 1 from J, leaving 9 bases between them. CDR3 length equals 14 residues. The CDR3 DNA follows: TGTGCCAGCAGTTATCGCGGGCGGAACACTGAAGCTTTCTTT. It codes for CASSYRGRNTEAFF.

The rearrangement joins TRBV5-1 to TRBJ2-1; 13 nucleotides agree with TRBD2. The CDR3 extends over 17 amino acids. V gave up 4 bases and J gave up 0 bases; unmatched junction bases: 4. The germline gives CDR1 SGHRS, CDR2 YFSETQ. Here the CDR3 reads CASSIWTSGSSYNEQFF. For the CDR3, the DNA is TGCGCCAGCAGCATCTGGACTAGCGGGAGCTCCTACAATGAGCAGTTCTTC.

The chain is built from TRBV5-1 and TRBJ2-5; 7 bases align to TRBD1. V gave up 3 bases and J gave up 2 bases; unmatched junction bases: 7. Looked up from germline, CDR1 is SGHRS and CDR2 is YFSETQ. The CDR3 contains 15 residues. The CDR3, as DNA: TGCGCCAGCAGCTGGGACAGAACCTTACAAGAGACCCAGTACTTC. This translates into CASSWDRTLQETQYF.

The J gene is TRBJ1-3, the V gene TRBV29-1; D is undetermined. Trimming shortened V by 4 bases and J by 0 bases, and 7 bases separated the two germline ends. Germline lookup yields CDR1 SQVTM and CDR2 ANQGSEA. The CDR3 is 13 residues long. The CDR3 nucleotides read TGCAGCGTTGGGCAGAACTCTGGAAACACCATATATTTT. Protein sequence: CSVGQNSGNTIYF.

V and J are TRBV5-1 and TRBJ2-3, with D unclear. Between the trimmed V and J ends, which lost 0 bases and 3 bases, there was a span of 8 bases. The CDR3 runs to 14 residues. CDR1 SGHRS and CDR2 YFSETQ come from the germline V gene. The CDR3, as DNA: TGCGCCAGCAGCTTGGTTGTCTCTACAGATACGCAGTATTTT. The encoded protein is CASSLVVSTDTQYF.

CDR3 region: CASSPGVYTGELFF. Written as DNA, the CDR3 is TGTGCCAGCAGCCCAGGGGTTTACACCGGGGAGCTGTTTTTT. The gene calls are TRBV11-3 and TRBJ2-2; D possibly corresponds to TRBD1 (6 bases). This CDR3 region has 14 residues. Germline values: CDR1 SGHNT, CDR2 YENEEA. Between the trimmed V and J ends, which lost 5 bases and 3 bases, there was a span of 10 bases. The whole variable domain, remainder taken from reference TRBV11-3 and TRBJ2-2, is EAGVVQSPRYKIIEKKQPVAFWCNPISGHNTLYWYLQNLGQGPELLIRYENEEAVDDSQLPKDRFSAERLKGVDSTLKIQPAELGDSAVYLCASSPGVYTGELFFGEGSRLTVL.

The V call is TRBV7-2, the J call TRBJ1-1; 8 bases align to TRBD1. Trimming took 5 bases from V and 1 from J; bases not matched to a gene: 6. Germline CDR1 and CDR2: SGHTA and FQGNSA. The CDR3 extends over 15 amino acids. The CDR3 DNA follows: TGTGCCAGCAGCCCAGGGGGCCCTTCGAACACTGAAGCTTTCTTT. Residues: CASSPGGPSNTEAFF.

V is TRBV29-1 and J is TRBJ2-1, with 11 bases lining up with TRBD2. This CDR3 has 15 amino acids. The V gene's germline CDR1 is SQVTM and CDR2 ANQGSEA. The V gene end was trimmed by 6 bases and the J gene end by 8 bases; junction bases not matched to a gene: 12. The CDR3 DNA sequence: TGCAGCGTCTTTCTCCTTAGCGGGAGGGCGGATGAGCAGTTCTTC. Residues: CSVFLLSGRADEQFF.

J is TRBJ2-4 and V is TRBV21-1; the table assigns TRBD1, which was not confirmed against the DNA. TRBV21-1 is classified as a pseudogene. This CDR3 comprises 15 residues. CDR3 protein: CASRKGGTRKNIQYF. The CDR3 bases are TGTGCCAGCAGGAAAGGGGGGACAAGGAAAAACATTCAGTACTTC.

V usage is TRBV6-5 and J usage is TRBJ1-4, with a weak D call TRBD1 (6 bases). Trimming removed 2 bases from V and 7 bases from J, with 14 bases in between. From germline, CDR1 is MNHEY and CDR2 SVGAGI. The CDR3 totals 15 residues. DNA for the CDR3: TGTGCCAGCAGTTACGGGGGGGGCGGGAGTGAAAAACTGTTTTTT. Amino acid sequence: CASSYGGGGSEKLFF.

This sequence joins TRBV7-2 and TRBJ2-1, with 8 bases matching TRBD1. Germline V gene data show CDR1 as SGHTA and CDR2 as FQGNSA. This CDR3 region has 15 residues. The V segment lost 5 bases and the J segment 8 bases; nucleotides outside the gene matches: 11. CDR3 DNA: TGTGCCAGCAGCGGGGCAGGGGGCCGCGAGGATGAGCAGTTCTTC. This encodes CASSGAGGREDEQFF.

CDR3 amino acids: CASSLSTYNEQFF. CDR3 coding DNA: TGCGCCAGCAGCTTGTCCACCTACAATGAGCAGTTCTTC. The genes are TRBV5-1 and TRBJ2-1, with D unclear. With 1 base removed from V and 2 bases from J, the gap between germline ends came to 4 bases. Germline values: CDR1 SGHRS, CDR2 YFSETQ. The CDR3 covers 13 residues.

The chain links TRBV6-1 to TRBJ2-1, with D unclear. V lost 7 bases and J lost 6, with 13 bases in between. CDR3 size: 13 residues. Germline assignment: CDR1 MNHNS and CDR2 SASEGT. The CDR3: CASKLSSINEQFF. In nucleotides, the CDR3 is TGTGCCAGCAAGTTATCCAGTATCAATGAGCAGTTCTTC.

The CDR3 DNA follows: TGCGCCAGCTTCGGGGGGCTAGCGGGAAGAGAGACCCAGTACTTC. Translating gives CASFGGLAGRETQYF. The chain is built from TRBV4-1 and TRBJ2-5; 9 bases map to TRBD2. Germline CDR1 and CDR2: MGHRA and YSYEKL. Trimming cost V 8 bases and J 4 bases; bases outside gene matches: 11. The CDR3 sequence is 15 residues long.